This TCR beta chain came from a study of blood T cell repertoires in COVID-19 (dated by TCRdb to the early 2020s). Study-wide context: Samples covering the acute and convalescent phases of COVID-19 were provided by collaborators in the United States, Italy and Spain. Deeply sampled blood TCRbeta repertoires from subjects exposed to, actively infected with, or recovered from COVID-19 were included in the dataset. Where available, HLA class I and class II types were taken from metadata supplied by the sample provider and were not determined by assay-based typing. A de-identified subject ID, COVID-19 status, age in years and sex were almost always included in the sample metadata. A freely available public database, intended as a resource for researchers studying the immune response to SARS-CoV-2, is where the repertoires were released. Samples were obtained from the ongoing ImmuneRACE study (first 160 participants) and from 950 to 1,500 subjects provided by 6 global collaborators. The prospective study material was composed of cDNA or gDNA derived from T cells, B-cell-depleted T cells, or PBMCs.

Concerning this clone itself: Its antigen is unknown. Nothing much larger sits one base from this clone, and base qualities are not available.

Study-wide findings and limitations: The quantity of clinical and demographic metadata differed by source and by participant and was supplied without curation.

At the junction V is shortened by 1 base and J by 5 bases; bases outside the gene matches: 1. From the cysteine through the phenylalanine, the CDR3 covers 15 amino acids. Only CDR3 DNA remains: 45 bases, in frame from the first base. CDR1 and CDR2, looked up from the germline V gene (reference sequence), are MNHEY and SMNVEV. TCRbeta CDR3 regions were amplified from genomic DNA using the immunoSEQ Assay, a bias-controlled multiplex PCR. As for how the authors treated the data: Within the assay, amplification of reference gene primers was used to estimate how many nucleated cells each sample contained. To quantify the absolute abundance of each unique TCRbeta CDR3 rearrangement, sequence reads were collapsed and filtered. For each sample, productive Simpson clonality was calculated as the square root of Simpson's diversity index over productive rearrangements. Sourced from immuneACCESS, this table was stored by TCRdb with only in-frame sequences that have V and J called. A share of the clones is absent; for the studies checked, an unresolved V gene accounts for under half, and the remainder has no known explanation. The V and J calls and clone size are taken from that table; D and trimming were inferred from the DNA. The sample data list 70,000 to 95,000 clones, and around nine tenths of these were observed just once. Clones ranked in the top ten supply roughly 8.3% of the sample.

Collaborating institutions collected whole blood in K2EDTA tubes following their own protocols. For TCRbeta analysis, collaborator samples were shipped as frozen whole blood, as isolated PBMCs, or as DNA extracted from either sample type. What was sequenced was peripheral blood. This sequence uses TRBV27 and TRBJ2-2; TRBD2 matches 10 bases in the middle. This TCR derives from a woman aged 70-85 years with acute or convalescent COVID-19. The CDR3 loop reads CASSLLLAGTGELFF. In nucleotides, the sequence is TGTGCCAGCAGTTTATTACTAGCGGGAACCGGGGAGCTGTTTTTT.